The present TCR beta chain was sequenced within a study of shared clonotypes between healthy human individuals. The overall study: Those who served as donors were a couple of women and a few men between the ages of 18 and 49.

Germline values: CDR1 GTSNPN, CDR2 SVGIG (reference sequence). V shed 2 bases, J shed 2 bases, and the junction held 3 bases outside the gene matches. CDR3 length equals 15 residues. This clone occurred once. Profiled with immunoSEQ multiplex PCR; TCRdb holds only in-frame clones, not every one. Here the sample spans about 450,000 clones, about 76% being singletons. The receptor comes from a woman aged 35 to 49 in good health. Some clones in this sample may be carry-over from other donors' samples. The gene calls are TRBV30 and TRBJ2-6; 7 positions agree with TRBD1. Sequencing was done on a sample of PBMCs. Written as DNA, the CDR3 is TGTGCCTGGAGTAGGGACAGCACTGGGGCCAACGTCCTGACTTTC. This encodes CAWSRDSTGANVLTF.